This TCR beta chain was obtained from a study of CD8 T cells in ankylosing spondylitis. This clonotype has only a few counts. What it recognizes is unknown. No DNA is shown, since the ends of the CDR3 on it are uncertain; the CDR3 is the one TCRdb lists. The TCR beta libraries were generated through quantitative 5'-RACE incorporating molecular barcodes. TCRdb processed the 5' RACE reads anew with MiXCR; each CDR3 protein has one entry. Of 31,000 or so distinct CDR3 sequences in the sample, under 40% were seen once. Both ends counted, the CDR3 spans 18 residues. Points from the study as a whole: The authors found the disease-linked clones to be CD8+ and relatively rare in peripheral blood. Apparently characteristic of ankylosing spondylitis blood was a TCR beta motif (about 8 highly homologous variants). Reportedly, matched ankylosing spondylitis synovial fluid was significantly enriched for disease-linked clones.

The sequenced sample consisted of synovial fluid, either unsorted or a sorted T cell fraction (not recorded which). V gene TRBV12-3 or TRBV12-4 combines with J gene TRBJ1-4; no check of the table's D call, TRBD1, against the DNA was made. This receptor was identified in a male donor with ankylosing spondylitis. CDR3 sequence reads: CASRPLQGSQTNEKLFFF.